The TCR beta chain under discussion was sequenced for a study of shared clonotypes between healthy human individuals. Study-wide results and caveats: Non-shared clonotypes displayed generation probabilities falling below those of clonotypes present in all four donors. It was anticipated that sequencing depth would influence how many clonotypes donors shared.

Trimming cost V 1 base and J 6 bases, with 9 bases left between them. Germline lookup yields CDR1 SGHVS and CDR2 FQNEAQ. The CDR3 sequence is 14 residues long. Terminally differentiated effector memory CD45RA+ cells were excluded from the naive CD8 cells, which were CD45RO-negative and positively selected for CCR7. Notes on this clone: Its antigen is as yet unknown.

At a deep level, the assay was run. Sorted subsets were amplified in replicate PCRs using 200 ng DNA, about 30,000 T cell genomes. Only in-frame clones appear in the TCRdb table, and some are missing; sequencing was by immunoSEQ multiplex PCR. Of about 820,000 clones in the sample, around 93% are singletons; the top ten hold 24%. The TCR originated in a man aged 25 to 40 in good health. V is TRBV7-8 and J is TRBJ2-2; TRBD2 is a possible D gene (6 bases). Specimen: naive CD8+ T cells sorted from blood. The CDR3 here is CASSLVGGAGELFF. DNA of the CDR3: TGTGCCAGCAGCTTAGTGGGCGGGGCCGGGGAGCTGTTTTTT.